What follows describes a single TCR beta chain. The data were taken from a study of blood T cell repertoires in COVID-19. Original handling: Amplification of reference gene primers provided the estimated nucleated cell counts. Sequenced by immunoSEQ multiplex PCR; TCRdb stores in-frame clones only, minus some. V, J and clone size are taken as reported in that table, and D and trimming were inferred from the DNA itself. Among under 450,000 clones listed, roughly 88% were seen once. Patients in Seattle were enrolled during active infection, then followed longitudinally. CDR1 and CDR2 from the germline V gene are MNHEY and SVGAGI. This CDR3 has 14 residues. Trimming took 8 bases from V and 7 from J, leaving 20 bases between them.

This TCR was recovered from a woman between 50 and 59 years old with COVID-19, enrolled during active disease. V and J are TRBV6-5 and TRBJ1-1; D remains unclear. Sequenced: peripheral blood. CDR3 nucleotides: TGTGCCAGCCAAGTTTCGGGGTTTGGGGATGAAGCTTTCTTT. Encoded protein: CASQVSGFGDEAFF.